The following is a T cell receptor (beta chain) sequence with its context. The antigen remains undetermined. CD45RO-negative CD8 cells positively selected for CCR7 made up the naive population, which excluded terminally differentiated effector memory CD45RA+ cells. Nashville, Tennessee was home to all donors, each a Caucasian adult. This record belongs to a study of shared clonotypes between healthy human individuals. The wider study: Those who served as donors were a couple of women and a few men between the ages of 18 and 49.

TCRdb's table, derived via immunoSEQ multiplex PCR, lists solely in-frame clones and lacks some. The profile shows about 580,000 clones, roughly 98% of them singletons. Study-wide points: Investigators collected only blood, and repertoires in tissues likely differ.

The source material was naive CD8+ T cells sorted from blood. This sequence was found in a man younger than 45 in good health.

In DNA, the CDR3 is TGCGCCAGCAGTTTTAGCGGGAGGAATGAGCAGTTCTTC. It is translated as CASSFSGRNEQFF. This chain links TRBV5-1 with TRBJ2-1, with 10 bases fitting TRBD2. The V gene end was trimmed by 5 bases and the J gene end by 7 bases; junction bases not matched to a gene: 3. The length of the CDR3 is 13 residues. Per the germline V gene, CDR1 is SGHRS and CDR2 is YFSETQ.